Listed below are T cell receptor beta chains from one sample, sequenced in a study of blood T cells in healthy people across ages. Each CDR3 protein gets one entry after TCRdb re-called the 5' RACE reads with MiXCR. The sample carries about 1.6 million distinct CDR3 sequences, roughly 32% recorded once. Sequencing was performed on blood. The receptors shown here come from a woman aged 30 to 39 in good health. CDR3s leave out the opening cysteine and the closing phenylalanine or tryptophan.

V gene	CDR3 protein
TRBV2	ASSGVSVQETQY
TRBV4-2	ASSQEQGADTEAF
TRBV20-1	SARDRNGRAGGWQDTQY
TRBV20-1	SARDPAGLAEGPSTDTQY
TRBV6-6	ASIYSKQNTGELF
TRBV15	ATSQRGDTEAF
TRBV4-1	ASSQGVPLSGTDTQY
TRBV10-3	AISGQGGGTDTQY
TRBV12-3/TRBV12-4	ASSLEHQGTQY
TRBV20-1	SARGHSSSYEQY
TRBV20-1	SAVAGGLYNEQF
TRBV7-9	AGGVHMNTEAF
TRBV11-2	ASSLSDSLSYEQY
TRBV20-1	SARLSDRGEQY
TRBV2	ATGSGYQETQY
TRBV20-1	SVSPTSGKQETQY
TRBV11-2	ASGLTPRNTEAF
TRBV10-3	AISQQSSGANVLT
TRBV7-9	ASSSPVPSGNTIY
TRBV20-1	SARWGTGVHNEQF
TRBV4-2	ASSLTPGLAGEQY
TRBV27	VSSPEDSSYEQY
TRBV10-3	AINRGGPYEQY
TRBV7-9	ASSQQGGKQPQH
TRBV5-1	ASALAGSSTDTQY
TRBV6-1	ASSERGDSPLH
TRBV6-4	ASSEVAGAYLNEQF
TRBV20-1	SATHTGGAADTQY
TRBV27	ASSTGGGSSTDTRY
TRBV29-1	SVEPPGDGYEQY
TRBV6-2/TRBV6-3	ASRSPGGEQY
TRBV20-1	GYLEDPSSYEQY
TRBV14	ASSQIGSPEAF